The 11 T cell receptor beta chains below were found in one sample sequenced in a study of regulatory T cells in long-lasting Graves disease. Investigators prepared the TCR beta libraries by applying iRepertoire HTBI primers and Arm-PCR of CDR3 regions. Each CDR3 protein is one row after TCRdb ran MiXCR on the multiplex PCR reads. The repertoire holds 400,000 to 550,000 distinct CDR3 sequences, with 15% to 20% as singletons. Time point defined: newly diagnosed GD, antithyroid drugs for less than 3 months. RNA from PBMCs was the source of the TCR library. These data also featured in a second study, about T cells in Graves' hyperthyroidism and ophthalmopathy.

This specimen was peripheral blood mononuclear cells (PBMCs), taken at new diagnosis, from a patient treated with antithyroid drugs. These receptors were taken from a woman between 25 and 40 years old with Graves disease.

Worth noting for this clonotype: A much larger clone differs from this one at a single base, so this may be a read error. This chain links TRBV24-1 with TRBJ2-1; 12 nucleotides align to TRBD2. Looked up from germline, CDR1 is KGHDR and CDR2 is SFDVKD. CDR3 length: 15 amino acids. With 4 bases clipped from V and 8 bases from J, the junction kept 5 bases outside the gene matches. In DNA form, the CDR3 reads TGTGCCACCAGTGAGAGGGGACTAGCGGGTGATGAGCAGTTCTTC. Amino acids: CATSERGLAGDEQFF.

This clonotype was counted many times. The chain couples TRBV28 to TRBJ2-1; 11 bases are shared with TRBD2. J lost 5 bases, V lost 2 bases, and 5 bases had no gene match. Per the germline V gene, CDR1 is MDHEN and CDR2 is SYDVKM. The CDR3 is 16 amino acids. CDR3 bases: TGTGCCAGCAGTTTAGCACCGGGACTAGCGGACAATGAGCAGTTCTTC. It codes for CASSLAPGLADNEQFF.

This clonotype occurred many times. The CDR3 DNA is TGTGCCAGCAGCCAACAAGTCCTAGCCAAAAACATTCAGTACTTC. Protein: CASSQQVLAKNIQYF. The chain recombines TRBV3-1 with TRBJ2-4, with D unresolved. Germline-derived CDR1 and CDR2 are LGHDT and YNNKEL (reference sequence). The CDR3 spans 15 residues. V was cut by 2 bases and J by 0 bases, with 8 bases left in between.

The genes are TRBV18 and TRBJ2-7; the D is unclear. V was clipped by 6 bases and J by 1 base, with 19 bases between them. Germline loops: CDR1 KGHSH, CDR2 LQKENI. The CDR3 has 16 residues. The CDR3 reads CASSPSWAGSSYEQYF. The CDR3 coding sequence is TGTGCCAGCTCTCCCAGTTGGGCAGGTTCTTCCTACGAGCAGTACTTC.

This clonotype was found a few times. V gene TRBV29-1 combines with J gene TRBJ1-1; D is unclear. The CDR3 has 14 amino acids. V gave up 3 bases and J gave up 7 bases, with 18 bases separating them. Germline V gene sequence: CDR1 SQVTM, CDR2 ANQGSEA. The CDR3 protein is CSVDFGLGRDEAFF. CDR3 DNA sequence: TGCAGCGTTGACTTCGGATTGGGCCGGGATGAAGCTTTCTTT.

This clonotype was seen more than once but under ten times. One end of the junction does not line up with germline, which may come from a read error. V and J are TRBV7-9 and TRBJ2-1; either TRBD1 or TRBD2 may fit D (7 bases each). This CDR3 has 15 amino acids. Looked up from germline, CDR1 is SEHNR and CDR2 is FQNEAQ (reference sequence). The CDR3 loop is CASSNRQGGANERFF. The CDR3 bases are TGTGCCAGCAGCAACCGACAGGGAGGGGCCAATGAGCGGTTCTTC.

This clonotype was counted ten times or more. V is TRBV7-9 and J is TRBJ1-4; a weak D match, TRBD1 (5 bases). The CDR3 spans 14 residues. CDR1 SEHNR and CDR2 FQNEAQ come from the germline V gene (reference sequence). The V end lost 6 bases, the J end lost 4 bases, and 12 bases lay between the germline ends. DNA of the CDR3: TGTGCCAGCAGTCGGGACGGAGTTAATGAAAAACTGTTTTTT. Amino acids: CASSRDGVNEKLFF. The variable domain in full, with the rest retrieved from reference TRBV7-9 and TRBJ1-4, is DTGVSQNPRHKITKRGQNVTFRCDPISEHNRLYWYRQTLGQGPEFLTYFQNEAQLEKSRLLSDRFSAERPKGSFSTLEIQRTEQGDSAMYLCASSRDGVNEKLFFGSGTQLSVL.

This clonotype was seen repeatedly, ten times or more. In nucleotides, the CDR3 is TGTGCCAGCAGTCCTGACCGAAACCGGCAGTTCTTC. It codes for CASSPDRNRQFF. The rearrangement links TRBV6-2 or TRBV6-3 to TRBJ2-1; D is unclear. V was shortened by 5 bases and J by 12 bases, with 14 bases between the two germline ends. This CDR3 has 12 residues. The V gene's germline CDR1 is MNHEY and CDR2 SVGEGT.

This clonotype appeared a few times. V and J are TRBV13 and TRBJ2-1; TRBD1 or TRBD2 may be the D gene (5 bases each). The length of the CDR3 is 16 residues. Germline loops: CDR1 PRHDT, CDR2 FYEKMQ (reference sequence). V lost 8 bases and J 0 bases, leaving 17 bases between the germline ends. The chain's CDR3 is CASWGRDQSSYNEQFF. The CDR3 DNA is TGTGCCAGCTGGGGCAGGGACCAGAGCTCCTACAATGAGCAGTTCTTC.

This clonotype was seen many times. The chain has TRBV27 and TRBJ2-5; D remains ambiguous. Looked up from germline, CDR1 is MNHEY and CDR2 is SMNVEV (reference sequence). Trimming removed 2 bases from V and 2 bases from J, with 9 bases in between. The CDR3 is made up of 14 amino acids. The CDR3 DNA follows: TGTGCCAGCAGTTTAAGGGCGGATCAAGAGACCCAGTACTTC. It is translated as CASSLRADQETQYF.

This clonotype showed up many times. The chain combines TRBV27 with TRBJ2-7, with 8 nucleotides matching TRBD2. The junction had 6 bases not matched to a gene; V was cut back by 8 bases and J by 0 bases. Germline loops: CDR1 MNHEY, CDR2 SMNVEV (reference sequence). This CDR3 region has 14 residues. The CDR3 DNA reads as TGTGCCAGCTTCGGAGCGGGAGACTCCTACGAGCAGTACTTC. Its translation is CASFGAGDSYEQYF.